The next 14 T cell receptor beta chains were all read from a single sample in a study of a mutant IDH1 vaccine in newly diagnosed glioma. Their recognized antigens are unknown. Time point specified: week 35, safety follow-up. Every vaccine dose comprised 300 ug of mutant IDH1 20-mer peptide plus topical imiquimod. The repertoire was sequenced with immunoSEQ multiplex PCR; TCRdb's copy has only in-frame clones and lacks some. This table has about 30,000 clones, 81% appearing once. This material consisted of PBMCs, taken from a glioma patient whose treatment included an IDH1 peptide vaccine. Source of these receptors: a man under 40 with glioma.

This chain joins TRBV11-2 and TRBJ2-2; 10 nucleotides agree with TRBD2. V was pared by 2 bases and J by 6 bases, with 6 bases of the junction left unmatched. The germline V gene encodes CDR1 SGHAT and CDR2 FQNNGV. This CDR3 is 16 amino acids long. This CDR3 is CASSLWVAGGSGELFF. The CDR3 DNA sequence: TGTGCCAGCAGCTTATGGGTAGCGGGAGGATCCGGGGAGCTGTTTTTT.

V usage is TRBV19 and J usage is TRBJ2-7; 7 nucleotides line up with TRBD1. Looked up from germline, CDR1 is LNHDA and CDR2 is SQIVND (reference sequence). The CDR3 consists of 13 residues. The J segment lost 0 bases and the V segment lost 5 bases, leaving 1 base of the junction unmatched. CDR3 residues: CASSGDSSYEQYF. The CDR3 DNA reads as TGTGCCAGTAGTGGGGACAGCTCCTACGAGCAGTACTTC.

This chain links TRBV19 with TRBJ2-1, with TRBD2 matching 11 bases. The CDR3 contains 16 residues. CDR1 LNHDA and CDR2 SQIVND come from the germline V gene (reference sequence). After removal of 1 base from V and 2 bases from J, the junction contained 1 base not matched to a gene. This chain's CDR3 is CASSIGTSGPYNEQFF. The CDR3 DNA is TGTGCCAGTAGTATAGGGACTAGCGGGCCCTACAATGAGCAGTTCTTC. Combining the CDR3 with reference TRBV19 and TRBJ2-1 gives the whole variable domain DGGITQSPKYLFRKEGQNVTLSCEQNLNHDAMYWYRQDPGQGLRLIYYSQIVNDFQKGDIAEGYSVSREKKESFPLTVTSAQKNPTAFYLCASSIGTSGPYNEQFFGPGTRLTVL.

This chain connects TRBV10-1 to TRBJ2-7; D possibly corresponds to TRBD1 (7 bases). The CDR3 totals 17 residues. V was cut by 2 bases and J by 0 bases, with 17 bases left in between. Looked up from germline, CDR1 is WNHNN and CDR2 is SYGVQD (reference sequence). CDR3 region: CASSERRGPRPSYEQYF. CDR3 bases: TGCGCCAGCAGTGAGAGGAGGGGGCCTCGCCCCTCCTACGAGCAGTACTTC.

The chain has TRBV10-2 and TRBJ1-2, with D possibly TRBD1 on 5 matching bases. Germline CDR1 reads WSHSY; CDR2 reads SAAADI. V was cut by 3 bases and J by 3 bases, with 14 bases left in between. CDR3 length equals 15 residues. CDR3 amino acids: CASSDEFRDYYGYTF. The CDR3 region has the DNA TGCGCCAGCAGTGACGAGTTCCGGGACTACTATGGCTACACCTTC.

The chain combines TRBV7-2 with TRBJ1-2; D perhaps matches TRBD1 (6 bases). The ends were cut back, 7 bases at V and 7 bases at J, with 13 bases in the middle. Germline-derived CDR1 and CDR2 are SGHTA and FQGNSA. This CDR3 contains 12 residues. The DNA of the CDR3 is TGTGCCAGCACCCCCGGGGGGGCTGGCTACACCTTC. Amino acids: CASTPGGAGYTF.

The chain joins TRBV7-9 to TRBJ2-1, with D unclear. Trimming left V 7 bases short and J 6 bases short, with 10 bases between. Germline lookup yields CDR1 SEHNR and CDR2 FQNEAQ (reference sequence). The CDR3 is made up of 12 amino acids. The CDR3 loop reads CASNRDSNEQFF. The CDR3 coding sequence is TGTGCCAGCAACCGCGACTCCAATGAGCAGTTCTTC.

The CDR3 bases are TGCGCCAGCAGCCCCTGGACAGTCCCTGTAAAAAGCTCCTACAATGAGCAGTTCTTC. This translates into CASSPWTVPVKSSYNEQFF. The chain is built from TRBV5-1 and TRBJ2-1; possibly TRBD1 for D (6 bases). CDR3 length equals 19 residues. With 4 bases removed from V and 0 bases from J, the gap between germline ends came to 23 bases. Per the germline V gene, CDR1 is SGHRS and CDR2 is YFSETQ.

The V and J genes are TRBV19 and TRBJ1-1, with a possible D match to TRBD1 (6 bases). Per the germline V gene, CDR1 is LNHDA and CDR2 is SQIVND (reference sequence). Trimming left V 8 bases short and J 5 bases short, with 12 bases between. The CDR3 loop spans 12 amino acids. Here the CDR3 reads CASQDRSTEAFF. The CDR3 nucleotides read TGTGCCAGTCAAGACAGGTCAACTGAAGCTTTCTTT. Filled out from reference TRBV19 and TRBJ1-1, the complete variable domain reads DGGITQSPKYLFRKEGQNVTLSCEQNLNHDAMYWYRQDPGQGLRLIYYSQIVNDFQKGDIAEGYSVSREKKESFPLTVTSAQKNPTAFYLCASQDRSTEAFFGQGTRLTVV.

This clone appeared a few times. The chain uses TRBV4-2 and TRBJ1-2; 7 bases are shared with TRBD1. J gave up 5 bases and V 3 bases, and 12 bases lay outside the gene matches. Germline V gene lookup returns CDR1 LGHNA and CDR2 YNFKEQ. There are 16 residues in the CDR3. CDR3: CASSHLETGSYYGYTF. CDR3 DNA: TGTGCCAGCAGCCATTTAGAGACAGGGTCGTATTATGGCTACACCTTC.

V and J are TRBV6-6 and TRBJ1-5; unclear D gene. The V end lost 6 bases, the J end lost 0 bases, and 6 bases lay between the germline ends. The CDR3 has 13 residues. CDR1 and CDR2 from the germline V gene are MNHNY and SVGAGI (reference sequence). CDR3 residues: CASSVYSNQPQHF. The CDR3 DNA sequence: TGTGCCAGCAGCGTGTATAGCAATCAGCCCCAGCATTTT.

The chain combines TRBV2 with TRBJ1-1, with 10 bases aligning to TRBD1. The junction had 8 bases not matched to a gene; V was cut back by 7 bases and J by 6 bases. CDR3 length: 14 residues. Germline V gene data show CDR1 as SNHLY and CDR2 as FYNNEI. CDR3 sequence: CASKAGTGAPEAFF. CDR3 DNA sequence: TGTGCCAGCAAAGCCGGGACAGGGGCCCCTGAAGCTTTCTTT.

The chain recombines TRBV30 with TRBJ1-2; TRBD1 agrees at 7 bases. V lost 5 bases, J lost 3 bases, and 12 bases stayed unmatched. This CDR3 is 15 amino acids long. Germline V gene sequence: CDR1 GTSNPN, CDR2 SVGIG (reference sequence). CDR3 loop: CAWSFTGAGDYGYTF. CDR3 DNA: TGTGCCTGGTCATTCACAGGGGCGGGAGACTATGGCTACACCTTC. The full variable domain, rest sourced from reference TRBV30 and TRBJ1-2, is SQTIHQWPATLVQPVGSPLSLECTVEGTSNPNLYWYRQAAGRGLQLLFYSVGIGQISSEVPQNLSASRPQDRQFILSSKKLLLSDSGFYLCAWSFTGAGDYGYTFGSGTRLTVV.

This clone was picked up one time. This chain connects TRBV6-4 to TRBJ2-5, with TRBD1 identical over 11 bases. Germline lookup yields CDR1 MRHNA and CDR2 SNTAGT. The CDR3 is 15 residues long. V trimming: 5 bases; J trimming: 4 bases; junction bases outside the gene matches: 6. CDR3 region: CASSRTGGRGETQYF. CDR3 nucleotides: TGTGCCAGCAGTCGGACAGGGGGCAGGGGAGAGACCCAGTACTTC.